The rows below give T cell receptor beta chains drawn from one sample of a study of control samples from healthy donors and cancer patients. Assay: immunoSEQ multiplex PCR; the TCRdb copy retains only in-frame clones and omits some. The sample holds under 450,000 clones; more than 80% are singletons and the top ten take more than 6%. Sequencing was done on a sample of PBMCs. The receptors shown here come from a man aged 40-49 years with head and neck cancer. Each CDR3 is given without its conserved first and last residue.

TRBV4-2 | ASSQQAGTSGGETQY
TRBV4-1 | ASSQYGSSGNTIY
TRBV19 | ASRGQIGAMEKLF
TRBV3-1/TRBV3-2 | ASSPGGGTGYT
TRBV2 | ASSEGRAGAHWAGELF
TRBV28 | ASLRRGVDNTEAF
TRBV13 | ASSLAGTGSSNEQF
TRBV28 | ASSLSSTYEQY
TRBV28 | ASMTDLGTDTQY
TRBV6-6 | ASSRDRQETQY
TRBV12-5 | ASGLSTVGEQY
TRBV6-6 | ASRPRVTGINQPQH
TRBV28 | ASSLIQDGNTIY
TRBV6-2/TRBV6-3 | ASSSPKTGGVSQPQH
TRBV2 | ASTVLGPGTDTQY
TRBV27 | ASSPLEDTQY
TRBV6-6 | ASSSLIYEQY
TRBV5-1 | ASSRALRGQETQY
TRBV19 | ASSRDIRQY
TRBV7-3 | ASSLGRGLEAF
TRBV3-1/TRBV3-2 | ASSQIWLGTIEETQY
TRBV19 | ASIGRGSLKGPSSGNTIY
TRBV5-1 | ASMLYDRGQEAF
TRBV19 | ASSIDRQETQY
TRBV6-6 | ASSYSAGGNQPQH
TRBV3-1/TRBV3-2 | ASSQVDRGSEAF
TRBV30 | AWSVRAGGNEKLF
TRBV7-9 | ASSLAGTGHNQPQH
TRBV6-2/TRBV6-3 | ASSFIRQAGHNSPLH
TRBV2 | ASSSPLH
TRBV6-5 | ASSYYGVNEKLF
TRBV30 | AWSTRTSGIRTGVNEQY
TRBV19 | ASSIGSTDTQY
TRBV19 | ASSMRGGSHTDTQY
TRBV6-5 | ASSYPGPNSPLH
TRBV29-1 | SVPRDRGVNTEAF
TRBV5-1 | ASSAWGQGETEAF
TRBV7-2 | ASSLGGQTEAF
TRBV6-6 | ATKVGGHEQF
TRBV5-4 | ASSSGTGTHRVTGELF
TRBV2 | AAPGGPYNEQF
TRBV29-1 | SAEGTSNTGELF
TRBV6-5 | ASILAGFDYNEQF
TRBV6-1 | ASSDHLNTEAF
TRBV3-1/TRBV3-2 | ASSRQGRVSPLH
TRBV29-1 | STWTGANYGYT
TRBV9 | ASSVPRIEGNTIY
TRBV5-1 | ASRVTGGYATNEKLF
TRBV5-1 | ASSLGLARVPYEQY
TRBV5-6 | ASSFGTGGEQY
TRBV11-2 | ASRIMGGHTEAF